A single sample is the source of the 17 T cell receptor beta chains below, sequenced in a study of T cells in tuberculosis. The table came from immunoSEQ multiplex PCR; TCRdb's copy has only in-frame clones and leaves some out. The repertoire holds some 26,000 clones, with over 85% as singletons. The sequenced sample consisted of PBMCs. The origin of the receptors is a donor aged 10-29 years with latent tuberculosis or without tuberculosis infection. Some clones in this sample may be carry-over from other donors' samples.

This rearrangement joins TRBV12-5 to TRBJ2-7; D remains ambiguous. The CDR3 runs to 12 residues. V was cut by 0 bases and J by 7 bases, with 7 bases left in between. Germline V CDR1 and CDR2: LGHNT, FRNRAP. The CDR3 loop is CASGLVRVEQYF. DNA for the CDR3: TGTGCTAGTGGTTTGGTACGGGTGGAGCAGTACTTC.

The chain joins TRBV27 to TRBJ2-7, with D possibly matching TRBD2 (6 bases). Germline V gives CDR1 MNHEY, CDR2 SMNVEV (reference sequence). The V gene lost 6 bases and the J gene lost 9 bases, with 21 bases spanning the gap. The CDR3 runs to 14 residues. For the CDR3, the DNA is TGTGCCAGCAGCCCAGCGGGCCCGCGGCTGGGGCAGTACTTC. As protein: CASSPAGPRLGQYF.

The DNA of the CDR3 is TGCGCCAGCAGCCTAGGTCAGGGATGGAGCGGGGAGCTGTTTTTT. Its protein product is CASSLGQGWSGELFF. The J gene is TRBJ2-2, the V gene TRBV5-1, with D perhaps matching TRBD1 (5 bases). CDR3 length: 15 residues. The germline V gene has CDR1 SGHRS and CDR2 YFSETQ. V was cut by 4 bases and J by 7 bases, with 17 bases left in between.

The J gene is TRBJ2-7, the V gene TRBV2; no clear D. Trimming stripped 2 bases from V and 0 bases from J, with 11 bases between. Germline V gene data show CDR1 as SNHLY and CDR2 as FYNNEI. CDR3 length equals 15 residues. The CDR3 spells CASSERSTPSYEQYF. DNA of the CDR3: TGTGCCAGCAGTGAACGGAGTACACCCTCCTACGAGCAGTACTTC.

The chain couples TRBV5-6 to TRBJ1-4, with D perhaps TRBD1 (5 bases). The ends were cut back, 3 bases at V and 7 bases at J, with 16 bases in the middle. This CDR3 has 15 residues. Germline CDR1 and CDR2: SGHDT and YYEEEE. For the CDR3, the DNA is TGTGCCAGCAGCTATCCCTATAAGGGGATTGAAAAACTGTTTTTT. Translation: CASSYPYKGIEKLFF. The variable domain in full, with the rest retrieved from reference TRBV5-6 and TRBJ1-4, is DAGVTQSPTHLIKTRGQQVTLRCSPKSGHDTVSWYQQALGQGPQFIFQYYEEEERQRGNFPDRFSGHQFPNYSSELNVNALLLGDSALYLCASSYPYKGIEKLFFGSGTQLSVL.

The chain combines TRBV9 with TRBJ2-3; 9 bases line up with TRBD2. V was pared by 0 bases and J by 5 bases, with 1 base of the junction left unmatched. This CDR3 comprises 14 residues. Germline V gives CDR1 SGDLS, CDR2 YYNGEE. The CDR3: CASSVVSGGDTQYF. The CDR3 coding sequence is TGTGCCAGCAGCGTAGTTAGCGGGGGAGATACGCAGTATTTT.

The gene calls are TRBV5-1 and TRBJ2-1; TRBD2 aligns across 11 bases. Germline CDR1 SGHRS, CDR2 YFSETQ. The V and J ends lost 7 bases and 8 bases, in that order; junction bases with no gene match: 11. CDR3 length: 15 residues. The CDR3 nucleotides read TGCGCCAGCCAACGACTAGCGGGGAGTGTCGATGAGCAGTTCTTC. Amino acid sequence: CASQRLAGSVDEQFF.

This clone was recorded only once. The chain carries TRBV30 and TRBJ2-6, with a weak D call TRBD2 (5 bases). V lost 3 bases and J 0 bases, leaving 12 bases between the germline ends. The CDR3 consists of 16 residues. Germline V gene data show CDR1 as GTSNPN and CDR2 as SVGIG (reference sequence). The CDR3 bases are TGTGCCTGGAGGACACCGGGATCCTCTGGGGCCAACGTCCTGACTTTC. Its translation is CAWRTPGSSGANVLTF.

This sequence joins TRBV20-1 and TRBJ2-4, with a possible D match to TRBD2 (5 bases). Trimming pared 6 bases from V and 10 bases from J, leaving 10 bases between. CDR3 length: 10 residues. Germline loops: CDR1 DFQATT, CDR2 SNEGSKA (reference sequence). The CDR3 DNA is TGCAGTGCCGCCCAGCGGATTCAGTACTTC. Its translation is CSAAQRIQYF.

This clone came up once. The chain has TRBV4-1 and TRBJ2-2; TRBD2 is a possible D gene (6 bases). CDR1 and CDR2 (germline): MGHRA, YSYEKL. The germline V and J ends were trimmed by 0 bases and 3 bases, with 11 bases remaining between them. The CDR3 runs 16 residues. The CDR3 sequence is CASSQDFSGYTGELFF. The CDR3 nucleotides are TGCGCCAGCAGCCAAGATTTTAGCGGATACACCGGGGAGCTGTTTTTT.

V and J are TRBV7-2 and TRBJ2-1; 8 bases match TRBD2. The CDR3 is 16 amino acids. Germline V gene sequence: CDR1 SGHTA, CDR2 FQGNSA. The J segment lost 12 bases and the V segment lost 5 bases, leaving 18 bases of the junction unmatched. DNA of the CDR3: TGTGCCAGCAGCCTAAATTGGGGCGGGGGGCGGCATGGGCAGTTCTTC. Translated, it gives CASSLNWGGGRHGQFF.

The chain employs TRBV6-5 and TRBJ1-1; 8 bases align to TRBD1. Germline assignment: CDR1 MNHEY and CDR2 SVGAGI. CDR3 size: 15 residues. V shed 6 bases, J shed 6 bases, and the junction held 12 bases outside the gene matches. The CDR3 loop reads CASSLLLSGGSEAFF. As DNA, the CDR3 is TGTGCCAGCAGCCTCCTGCTCTCAGGGGGCTCTGAAGCTTTCTTT.

The chain recombines TRBV5-4 with TRBJ2-2, with a weak D call TRBD1 (5 bases). Trimming removed 0 bases at V and 4 bases at J, with 10 bases between. This CDR3 contains 15 residues. From germline, CDR1 is SGHNT and CDR2 YYREEE (reference sequence). The CDR3 is CASSLVQASTGELFF. The DNA of the CDR3 is TGTGCCAGCAGCTTGGTACAGGCGAGCACCGGGGAGCTGTTTTTT.

The chain couples TRBV15 to TRBJ1-4; 7 bases agree with TRBD1. The V gene's germline CDR1 is LNHNV and CDR2 YYDKDF (reference sequence). The CDR3 spans 17 residues. Trimming removed 6 bases from V and 0 bases from J; junction bases left unmatched: 10. The CDR3 spells CATSSRGRRATNEKLFF. CDR3 in DNA: TGTGCCACCAGTTCCAGGGGGAGACGTGCAACTAATGAAAAACTGTTTTTT.

The J gene is TRBJ1-2, the V gene TRBV9; a possible D gene is TRBD1 (6 bases). The V gene lost 5 bases and the J gene lost 2 bases, with 10 bases spanning the gap. Germline V gene data show CDR1 as SGDLS and CDR2 as YYNGEE. The CDR3 has 13 amino acids. The CDR3 region has the DNA TGTGCCAGCAGGAATCAGGGGAACTATGGCTACACCTTC. Amino acids: CASRNQGNYGYTF. The variable domain in full, completed from reference TRBV9 and TRBJ1-2, reads DSGVTQTPKHLITATGQRVTLRCSPRSGDLSVYWYQQSLDQGLQFLIQYYNGEERAKGNILERFSAQQFPDLHSELNLSSLELGDSALYFCASRNQGNYGYTFGSGTRLTVV.

Concerning this clone: One end of the junction is discordant with germline, which a read error may explain. The chain has TRBV7-6 and TRBJ2-7; D is possibly TRBD2 (7 bases). Germline CDR1 is SGHVS and CDR2 is FNYEAQ. The CDR3 length is 15 residues. The CDR3 sequence is CASSLGGGPSSEQYF. In DNA, the CDR3 is TGTGCCAGCAGCTTAGGGGGGGGGCCCTCCTCCGAGCAGTACTTC.

The chain uses TRBV6-5 and TRBJ2-7, with 7 bases lining up with TRBD2. The CDR3 consists of 13 residues. V was pared by 2 bases and J by 4 bases, with 2 bases of the junction left unmatched. Looked up from germline, CDR1 is MNHEY and CDR2 is SVGAGI. For the CDR3, the DNA is TGTGCCAGCAGTTACGGGGGGGATTACGAGCAGTACTTC. As protein: CASSYGGDYEQYF.